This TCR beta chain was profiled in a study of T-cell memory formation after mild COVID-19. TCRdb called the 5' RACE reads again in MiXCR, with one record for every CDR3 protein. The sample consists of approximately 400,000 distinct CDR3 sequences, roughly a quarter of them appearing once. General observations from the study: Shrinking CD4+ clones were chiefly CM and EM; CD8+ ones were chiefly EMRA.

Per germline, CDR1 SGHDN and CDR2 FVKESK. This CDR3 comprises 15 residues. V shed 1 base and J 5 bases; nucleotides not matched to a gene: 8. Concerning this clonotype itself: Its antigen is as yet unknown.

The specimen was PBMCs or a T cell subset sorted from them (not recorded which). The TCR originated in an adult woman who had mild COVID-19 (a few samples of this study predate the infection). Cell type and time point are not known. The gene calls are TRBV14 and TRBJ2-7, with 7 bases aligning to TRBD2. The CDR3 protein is CASSQVLAEAHEQYF. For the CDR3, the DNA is TGTGCCAGCAGCCAAGTCCTAGCGGAGGCCCACGAGCAGTACTTC. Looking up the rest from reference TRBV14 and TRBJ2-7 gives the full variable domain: EAGVTQFPSHSVIEKGQTVTLRCDPISGHDNLYWYRRVMGKEIKFLLHFVKESKQDESGMPNNRFLAERTGGTYSTLKVQPAELEDSGVYFCASSQVLAEAHEQYFGPGTRLTVT.